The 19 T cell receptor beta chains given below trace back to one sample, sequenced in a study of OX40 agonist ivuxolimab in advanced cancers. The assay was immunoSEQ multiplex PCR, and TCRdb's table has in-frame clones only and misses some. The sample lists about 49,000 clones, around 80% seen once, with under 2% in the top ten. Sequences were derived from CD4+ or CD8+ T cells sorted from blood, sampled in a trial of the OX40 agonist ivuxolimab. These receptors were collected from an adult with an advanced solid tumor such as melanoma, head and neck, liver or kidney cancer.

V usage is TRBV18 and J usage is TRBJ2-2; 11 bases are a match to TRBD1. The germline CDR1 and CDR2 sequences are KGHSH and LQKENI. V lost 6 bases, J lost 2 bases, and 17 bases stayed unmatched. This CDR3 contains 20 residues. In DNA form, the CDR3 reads TGTGCCAGCTCTCCGAGGACAGGGGGCGAAGGCCGTCATAACACCGGGGAGCTGTTTTTT. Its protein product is CASSPRTGGEGRHNTGELFF.

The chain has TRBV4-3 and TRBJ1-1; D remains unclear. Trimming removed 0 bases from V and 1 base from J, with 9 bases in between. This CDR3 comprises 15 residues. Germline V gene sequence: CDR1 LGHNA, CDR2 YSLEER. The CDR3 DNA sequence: TGCGCCAGCAGCCAAGAGGCAGGCACGAACACTGAAGCTTTCTTT. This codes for CASSQEAGTNTEAFF.

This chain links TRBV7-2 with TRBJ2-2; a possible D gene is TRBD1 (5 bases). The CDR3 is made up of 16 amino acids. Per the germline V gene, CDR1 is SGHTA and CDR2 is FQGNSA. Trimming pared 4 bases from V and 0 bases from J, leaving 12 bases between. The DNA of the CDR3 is TGTGCCAGCAGCTGGGGCGCATTCCCGAACACCGGGGAGCTGTTTTTT. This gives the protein CASSWGAFPNTGELFF.

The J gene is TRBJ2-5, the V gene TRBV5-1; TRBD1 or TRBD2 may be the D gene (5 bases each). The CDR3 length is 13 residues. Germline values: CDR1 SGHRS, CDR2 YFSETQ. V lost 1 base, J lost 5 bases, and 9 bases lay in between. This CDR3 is CASSLSREETQYF. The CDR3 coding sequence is TGCGCCAGCAGCTTGAGCAGGGAGGAGACCCAGTACTTC.

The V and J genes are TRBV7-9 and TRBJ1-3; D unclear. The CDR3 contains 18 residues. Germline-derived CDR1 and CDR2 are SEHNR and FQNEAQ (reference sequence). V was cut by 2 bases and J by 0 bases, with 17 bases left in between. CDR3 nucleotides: TGTGCCAGCAGCTTACTTCTGAAGAAGAAGAGCTCTGGAAACACCATATATTTT. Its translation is CASSLLLKKKSSGNTIYF.

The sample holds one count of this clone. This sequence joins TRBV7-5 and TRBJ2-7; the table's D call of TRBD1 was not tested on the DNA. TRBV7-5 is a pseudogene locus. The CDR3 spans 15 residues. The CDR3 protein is CARSLGGAEWYEQYF. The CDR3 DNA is TGTGCCAGAAGCTTAGGTGGGGCCGAATGGTACGAGCAGTACTTC.

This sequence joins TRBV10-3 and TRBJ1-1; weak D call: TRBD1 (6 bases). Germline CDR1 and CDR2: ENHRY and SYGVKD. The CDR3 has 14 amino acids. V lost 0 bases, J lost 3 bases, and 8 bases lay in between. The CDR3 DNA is TGTGCCATCAGTGAGTCAAAGGGGGACACTGAAGCTTTCTTT. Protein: CAISESKGDTEAFF.

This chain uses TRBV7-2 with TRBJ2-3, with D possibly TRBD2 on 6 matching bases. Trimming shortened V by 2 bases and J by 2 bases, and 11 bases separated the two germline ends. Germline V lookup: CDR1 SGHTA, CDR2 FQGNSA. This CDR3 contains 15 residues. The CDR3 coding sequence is TGTGCCAGCAGCTTAAGTGGGAGGTACACAGATACGCAGTATTTT. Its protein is CASSLSGRYTDTQYF.

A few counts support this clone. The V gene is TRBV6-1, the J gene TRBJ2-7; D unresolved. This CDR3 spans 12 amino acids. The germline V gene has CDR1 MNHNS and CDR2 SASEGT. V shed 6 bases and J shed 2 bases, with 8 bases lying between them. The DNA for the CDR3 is TGTGCCAGCAGCCTCAGCCCCTACGAGCAGTACTTC. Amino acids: CASSLSPYEQYF.

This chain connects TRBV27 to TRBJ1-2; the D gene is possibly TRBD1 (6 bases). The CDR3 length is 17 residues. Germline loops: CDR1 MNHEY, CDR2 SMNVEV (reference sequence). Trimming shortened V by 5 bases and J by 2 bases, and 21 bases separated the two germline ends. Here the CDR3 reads CASSPTPDRRTNYGYTF. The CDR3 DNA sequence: TGTGCCAGCAGTCCTACCCCTGACAGGAGGACCAACTATGGCTACACCTTC.

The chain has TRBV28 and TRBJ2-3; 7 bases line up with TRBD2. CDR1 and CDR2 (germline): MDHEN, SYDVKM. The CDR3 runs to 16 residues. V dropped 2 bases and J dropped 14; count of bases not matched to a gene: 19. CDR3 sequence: CASSLTGGSRARSRYF. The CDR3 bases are TGTGCCAGCAGTTTAACGGGGGGTAGCAGGGCCCGATCGCGGTATTTT.

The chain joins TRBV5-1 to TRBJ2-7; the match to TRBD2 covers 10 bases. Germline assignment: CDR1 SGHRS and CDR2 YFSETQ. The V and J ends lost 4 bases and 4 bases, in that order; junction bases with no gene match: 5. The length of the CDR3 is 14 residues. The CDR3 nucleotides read TGCGCCAGCAGCCCACGGACTAGCGGATACGAGCAGTACTTC. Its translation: CASSPRTSGYEQYF.

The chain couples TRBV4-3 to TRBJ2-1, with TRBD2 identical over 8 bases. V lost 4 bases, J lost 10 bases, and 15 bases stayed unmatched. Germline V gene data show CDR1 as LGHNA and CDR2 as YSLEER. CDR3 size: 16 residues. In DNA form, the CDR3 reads TGCGCCAGCAGCCGCTACGCTAGCGGGCCCTATGAAGAGCAGTTCTTC. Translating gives CASSRYASGPYEEQFF.

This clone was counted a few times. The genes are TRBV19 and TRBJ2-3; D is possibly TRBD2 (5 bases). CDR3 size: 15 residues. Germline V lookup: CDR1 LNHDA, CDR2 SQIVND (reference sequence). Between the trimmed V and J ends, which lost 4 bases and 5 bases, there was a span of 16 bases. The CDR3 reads CASSRRRKAEDTQYF. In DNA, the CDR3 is TGTGCCAGTAGTAGACGCCGGAAAGCGGAAGATACGCAGTATTTT.

CDR3 in amino acids: CASSRFNYGYTF. CDR3 DNA: TGTGCCAGCAGCCGGTTTAACTATGGCTACACCTTC. This rearrangement joins TRBV28 to TRBJ1-2; no clear D gene. From germline, CDR1 is MDHEN and CDR2 SYDVKM. Trimming left V 6 bases short and J 1 base short, with 6 bases between. This CDR3 spans 12 amino acids.

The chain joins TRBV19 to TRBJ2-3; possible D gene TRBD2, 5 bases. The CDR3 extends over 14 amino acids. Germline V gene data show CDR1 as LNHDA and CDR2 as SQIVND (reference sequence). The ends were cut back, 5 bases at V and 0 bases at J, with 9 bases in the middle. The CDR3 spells CASSSPGSTDTQYF. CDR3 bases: TGTGCCAGTAGTTCGCCGGGGAGCACAGATACGCAGTATTTT.

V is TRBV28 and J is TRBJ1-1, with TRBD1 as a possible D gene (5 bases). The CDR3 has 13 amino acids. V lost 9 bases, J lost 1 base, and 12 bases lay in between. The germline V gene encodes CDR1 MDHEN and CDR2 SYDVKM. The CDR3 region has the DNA TGTGCCAGTCATCCCACAGGGAACACTGAAGCTTTCTTT. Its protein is CASHPTGNTEAFF. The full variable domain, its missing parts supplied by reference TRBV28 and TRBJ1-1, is DVKVTQSSRYLVKRTGEKVFLECVQDMDHENMFWYRQDPGLGLRLIYFSYDVKMKEKGDIPEGYSVSREKKERFSLILESASTNQTSMYLCASHPTGNTEAFFGQGTRLTVV.

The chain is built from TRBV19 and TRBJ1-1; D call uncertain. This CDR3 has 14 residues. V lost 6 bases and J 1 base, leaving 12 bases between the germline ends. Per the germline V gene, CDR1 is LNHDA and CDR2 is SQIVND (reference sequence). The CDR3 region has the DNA TGTGCCAGTAGAGGTAGAATACCGAACACTGAAGCTTTCTTT. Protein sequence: CASRGRIPNTEAFF.

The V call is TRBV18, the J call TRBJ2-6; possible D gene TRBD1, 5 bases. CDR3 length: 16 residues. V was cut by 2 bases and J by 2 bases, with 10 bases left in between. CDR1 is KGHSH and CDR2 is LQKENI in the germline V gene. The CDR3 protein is CASSPIQGAGANVLTF. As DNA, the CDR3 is TGTGCCAGCTCACCAATTCAGGGCGCTGGGGCCAACGTCCTGACTTTC.